This paragraph covers one T cell receptor beta chain sequence. These data are taken from a study of blood T cell repertoires in COVID-19. The participants were between about 18 and 90 years old and came from 20 to 30 US areas. The CDR3 covers 15 residues. V was pared by 6 bases and J by 1 base, with 5 bases of the junction left unmatched. CDR1 ENHRY and CDR2 SYGVKD come from the germline V gene. Sequencing was performed with immunoSEQ multiplex PCR; in TCRdb, only in-frame clones are kept and a portion is missing. The sample lists some 340,000 clones, 90% to 95% seen once, with roughly 3.9% in the top ten.

The chain uses TRBV10-3 and TRBJ2-3; TRBD2 aligns across 9 bases. The receptor's source is a woman in her 30s who had been exposed to COVID-19. Sequencing was carried out using PBMCs or T cells enriched from blood (not recorded which). The CDR3 DNA is TGTGCCATCAGCGCGGGGGGGACCCGCACAGATACGCAGTATTTT. This encodes CAISAGGTRTDTQYF.